Presented here are 4 T cell receptor beta chains from one specimen sequenced in a study of T cells in localized non-small cell lung cancer. Data came from immunoSEQ multiplex PCR; TCRdb stores just in-frame clones and leaves some out. The top ten clones hold 12% of a sample with about 2,200 clones, about 29% of them seen once. Sequenced here: normal lung tissue next to the tumor, sampled before any cancer treatment. The receptors stem from a female donor of 60 years or more with stage I squamous cell lung carcinoma.

The chain combines TRBV1 with TRBJ2-1; the table's D call TRBD2 went unverified against the DNA. TRBV1 corresponds to a pseudogene. This CDR3 comprises 17 residues. CDR3: CASSHSSSGGLYNEQFF. DNA for the CDR3: TGCGCCAGCAGCCATTCTTCTAGCGGGGGCCTCTACAATGAGCAGTTCTTC.

The V call is TRBV6-7, the J call TRBJ1-1; D is uncertain. TRBV6-7 is an ORF, with its function uncertain. This CDR3 has 11 residues. V was cut by 7 bases and J by 0 bases, with 3 bases left in between. DNA of the CDR3: TGTGCCAGCAAGTTGAACACTGAAGCTTTCTTT. Protein: CASKLNTEAFF.

This clone is medium-sized (0.01 to 0.1%) by share. V usage is TRBV9 and J usage is TRBJ1-1; D possibly corresponds to TRBD1 (5 bases). Germline V gene lookup returns CDR1 SGDLS and CDR2 YYNGEE. This CDR3 comprises 12 residues. Trimming took off 5 bases at V and 7 bases at J, with 12 bases between the two ends. This chain's CDR3 is CASSLRQLEAFF. DNA of the CDR3: TGTGCCAGCAGTCTTCGACAGCTTGAAGCTTTCTTT.

There are a few counts of this clone. The chain couples TRBV6-8 to TRBJ1-5; D ambiguous. Trimming stripped 10 bases from V and 0 bases from J, with 13 bases between. This CDR3 spans 14 amino acids. In germline, CDR1 is MNHGY, CDR2 SAAAGT. This CDR3 is CAIGFGDSNQPQHF. The CDR3, as DNA: TGTGCCATCGGTTTTGGAGATAGCAATCAGCCCCAGCATTTT.